This T cell receptor (beta chain) was captured by sequencing in a study of T cells in Graves' hyperthyroidism and ophthalmopathy. About the study: Peripheral blood was taken when the disease was first diagnosed, before any treatment began.

From RNA transcripts, TCR beta CDR3 regions were amplified. The primer set for the first-round RT-PCR of the TCR CDR3 was HTBI. TCRdb fed the multiplex PCR reads into MiXCR, producing one record per CDR3 protein. The sample has 300,000 or so distinct CDR3 sequences; over 15% are singletons. Patients having uncontrolled infection, another autoimmune disease, pregnancy or lactation were not included. The authors obtained PBMCs from 9 to 10 ml of fresh peripheral blood. V shed 6 bases and J 4 bases; nucleotides not matched to a gene: 8. The CDR3 length is 14 residues. At least ten counts were recorded for this clonotype.

The sequence was obtained from a man aged 30 to 39 with Graves' hyperthyroidism. The chain has TRBV12-3 or TRBV12-4 and TRBJ1-2, with 7 bases that match TRBD1. Sequenced: blood. In nucleotides, the CDR3 is TGTGCCAGCAGCGGAAACAGGGGTGGCTATGGCTACACCTTC. It specifies CASSGNRGGYGYTF.